This is a list of T cell receptor beta chains from one sample in a study of human T cells and chemical hapten exposure. TCRdb redid the calling of the RACE reads with MiXCR, one entry per CDR3 protein. Of fewer than 500,000 distinct CDR3 sequences detected, 4% to 5.5% appear once; the ten largest clones hold roughly 2.4%. The material sequenced was whole blood, taken in connection with sensitization to the hapten diphenylcyclopropenone (DPC). The receptors originated from a woman in her forties or fifties with alopecia areata. Some clones in this sample may be carry-over from other donors' samples. Both conserved end residues are part of each CDR3. Fields, in order: CDR3 protein, CDR3 DNA, J gene, D gene, clone size, V gene. D genes are given only for firm matches. Size tells how often a clone was seen (once, few, many) or the class of an expanded clone, and some rows leave it out.

CASSGRGTYEQYF,TGTGCCAGCAGCGGGAGGGGAACGTACGAGCAGTACTTC,TRBJ2-7,TRBD2,many,TRBV28
CASSNRDRVNSPLHF,TGCGCCAGCAGCAACCGGGACAGGGTGAATTCACCCCTCCACTTT,TRBJ1-6,TRBD1,-,TRBV5-1
CASSWWESYEQYF,TGTGCCAGCAGCTGGTGGGAGTCCTACGAGCAGTACTTC,TRBJ2-7,-,-,TRBV11-3
CASSLGQVSSYEQYF,TGTGCCAGCAGTTTAGGACAGGTGAGCTCCTACGAGCAGTACTTC,TRBJ2-7,TRBD1,few,TRBV27
CASSSPGPQHF,TGTGCCAGCAGCTCCCCGGGGCCCCAGCATTTT,TRBJ1-5,-,few,TRBV7-9
CAISDGRDTEAFF,TGTGCCATCAGTGATGGCCGAGACACTGAAGCTTTCTTT,TRBJ1-1,-,-,TRBV10-3
CASSLRTAEAFF,TGTGCCAGCAGCCTTAGGACGGCTGAAGCTTTCTTT,TRBJ1-1,-,few,TRBV3-1
CASSYQGDTEAFF,TGTGCCAGCAGTTACCAGGGGGACACTGAAGCTTTCTTT,TRBJ1-1,TRBD1,many,TRBV6-5
CASSEGAAIRPYSNQPQHF,TGTGCCAGCAGTGAAGGGGCTGCAATCCGACCTTATAGCAATCAGCCCCAGCATTTT,TRBJ1-5,-,few,TRBV6-1
CASSHLLAGRTDTQYF,TGTGCCAGCAGCCATCTACTAGCGGGACGCACAGATACGCAGTATTTT,TRBJ2-3,TRBD2,many,TRBV4-2
CATSDKGTNQPQHF,TGTGCCACCAGTGATAAAGGAACCAATCAGCCCCAGCATTTT,TRBJ1-5,-,few,TRBV24-1
CASSASPTQGGIWEQYF,TGTGCCAGCAGCGCTTCCCCGACGCAGGGGGGAATATGGGAGCAGTACTTC,TRBJ2-7,-,-,TRBV9
CSATGTGSTDTQYF,TGCAGTGCTACCGGGACAGGGAGCACAGATACGCAGTATTTT,TRBJ2-3,TRBD1,few,TRBV20-1
CASKIPQGRKNIQYF,TGTGCCAGCAAAATCCCACAGGGTCGCAAAAACATTCAGTACTTC,TRBJ2-4,-,many,TRBV21-1
CSARGINNYGYTF,TGCAGTGCTAGAGGAATCAATAACTATGGCTACACCTTC,TRBJ1-2,-,many,TRBV20-1
CASSQDRDGLAREQFF,TGCGCCAGCAGCCAAGATAGGGATGGGCTAGCGCGCGAGCAGTTCTTC,TRBJ2-1,-,many,TRBV4-3
CASSLERFSGANVLTF,TGTGCCAGCAGCTTGGAACGGTTCTCTGGGGCCAACGTCCTGACTTTC,TRBJ2-6,-,-,TRBV7-9
CASSLARGGVSNQKTDTQYF,TGCGCCAGCAGCTTGGCTCGCGGGGGGGTTTCCAACCAAAAAACAGATACGCAGTATTTT,TRBJ2-3,TRBD2,-,TRBV5-1
CSASPSIDQQYF,TGCAGTGCTAGCCCCTCGATCGACCAGCAGTATTTT,TRBJ2-3,-,many,TRBV20-1
CAISEMRDEQFF,TGTGCCATCAGTGAAATGAGAGATGAGCAGTTCTTC,TRBJ2-1,-,few,TRBV10-3
CASSLSGRYRDNEQFF,TGTGCCAGCAGTTTATCCGGGCGGTACCGTGACAATGAGCAGTTCTTC,TRBJ2-1,-,few,TRBV27
CASGDTGRTEAFF,TGTGCCAGCGGGGATACAGGGAGGACTGAAGCTTTCTTT,TRBJ1-1,-,-,TRBV5-4
CASSRQYQETQYF,TGTGCCAGCAGTCGACAGTACCAAGAGACCCAGTACTTC,TRBJ2-5,-,-,TRBV2
CAASDGGLNTEAFF,TGTGCCGCATCGGATGGGGGGCTTAACACTGAAGCTTTCTTT,TRBJ1-1,-,many,TRBV12-3/TRBV12-4
CASSTARTDSDFYGYTF,TGTGCCAGCAGCACCGCTAGGACGGATTCGGATTTCTATGGCTACACCTTC,TRBJ1-2,-,few,TRBV9
CASSMRESNEQFF,TGTGCCAGCAGTATGCGGGAGTCGAATGAGCAGTTCTTC,TRBJ2-1,TRBD2,-,TRBV6-2/TRBV6-3
CASSPDWKYDTEAFF,TGTGCCAGCAGCCCGGACTGGAAATACGACACTGAAGCTTTCTTT,TRBJ1-1,-,-,TRBV6-5
CAISEPGATYEQYF,TGTGCCATCAGTGAACCAGGGGCGACTTACGAGCAGTACTTC,TRBJ2-7,-,-,TRBV10-3
CASSSLNTGGPAGANVLTF,TGTGCCAGCAGTTCCCTGAACACGGGAGGGCCGGCTGGGGCCAACGTCCTGACTTTC,TRBJ2-6,TRBD2,many,TRBV28
CASSEPRGSSYNEQFF,TGTGCCAGCAGTGAGCCTAGGGGAAGCTCCTACAATGAGCAGTTCTTC,TRBJ2-1,-,many,TRBV6-5
CASMRAPGNTIYF,TGTGCCAGCATGCGGGCACCCGGAAACACCATATATTTT,TRBJ1-3,-,few,TRBV27
CASSLPGSPSGLSYEQYF,TGTGCCAGCAGCTTACCCGGAAGTCCCAGCGGCCTATCCTACGAGCAGTACTTC,TRBJ2-7,-,few,TRBV7-9
CASSPPTSGPYNEQFF,TGTGCCAGCAGTCCCCCGACTAGCGGGCCCTACAATGAGCAGTTCTTC,TRBJ2-1,TRBD2,many,TRBV12-3/TRBV12-4
CASSLLGGGNSPLHF,TGTGCCAGCAGCCTCCTAGGAGGGGGCAATTCACCCCTCCACTTT,TRBJ1-6,TRBD1,-,TRBV3-1
CAITGEGGRGYTF,TGTGCCATCACCGGCGAGGGAGGTCGAGGCTACACCTTC,TRBJ1-2,-,-,TRBV10-3
CASGRGSDEVETQYF,TGTGCCAGCGGCCGAGGGTCTGACGAAGTGGAGACCCAGTACTTC,TRBJ2-5,-,few,TRBV9
CASSLRASLGYTF,TGTGCCAGCAGCTTAAGGGCCTCTTTAGGCTACACCTTC,TRBJ1-2,-,many,TRBV13
CAISDSDPSSYNSPLHF,TGTGCCATCAGTGATAGTGACCCGAGCTCCTATAATTCACCCCTCCACTTT,TRBJ1-6,-,many,TRBV10-3
CASSQGGAVGELFF,TGTGCCAGCAGCCAAGGGGGAGCGGTCGGGGAGCTGTTTTTT,TRBJ2-2,-,-,TRBV3-1
CATQGAGGLVEQFF,TGTGCCACCCAGGGAGCGGGAGGCCTGGTTGAGCAGTTCTTC,TRBJ2-1,TRBD2,-,TRBV24-1
CASSTRDRGNSGANVLTF,TGTGCCAGCAGTACCCGGGACAGGGGGAATTCTGGGGCCAACGTCCTGACTTTC,TRBJ2-6,TRBD1,few,TRBV27
CASSLVRSGRRDEQYF,TGTGCCAGCAGCTTAGTGCGTAGCGGGAGAAGGGACGAGCAGTACTTC,TRBJ2-7,TRBD2,few,TRBV11-2
CASSQPGRELFF,TGTGCCAGCAGCCAGCCCGGCCGGGAGCTGTTTTTT,TRBJ2-2,-,-,TRBV11-2
CASSFYRPTDTQYF,TGTGCCAGCAGTTTTTACCGACCCACAGATACGCAGTATTTT,TRBJ2-3,-,many,TRBV28